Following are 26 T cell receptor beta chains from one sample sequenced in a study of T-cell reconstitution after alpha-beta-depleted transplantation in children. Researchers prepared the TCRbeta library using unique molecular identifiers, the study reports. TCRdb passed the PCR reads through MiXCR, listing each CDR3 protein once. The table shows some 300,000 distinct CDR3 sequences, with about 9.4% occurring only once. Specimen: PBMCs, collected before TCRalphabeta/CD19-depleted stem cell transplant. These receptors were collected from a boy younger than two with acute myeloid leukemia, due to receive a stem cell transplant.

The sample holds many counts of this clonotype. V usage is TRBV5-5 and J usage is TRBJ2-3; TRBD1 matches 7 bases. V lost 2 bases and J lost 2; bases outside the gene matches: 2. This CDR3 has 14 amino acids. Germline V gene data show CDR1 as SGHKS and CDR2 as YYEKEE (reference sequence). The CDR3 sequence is CASSLQGPTDTQYF. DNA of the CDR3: TGTGCCAGCAGCTTACAGGGGCCCACAGATACGCAGTATTTT.

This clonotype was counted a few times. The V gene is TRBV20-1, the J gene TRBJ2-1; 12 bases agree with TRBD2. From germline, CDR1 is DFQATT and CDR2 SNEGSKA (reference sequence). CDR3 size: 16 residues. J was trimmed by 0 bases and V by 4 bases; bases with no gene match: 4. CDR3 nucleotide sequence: TGCAGTGCTACTAGCGGGGGGGCCAGCTCCTACAATGAGCAGTTCTTC. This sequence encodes CSATSGGASSYNEQFF.

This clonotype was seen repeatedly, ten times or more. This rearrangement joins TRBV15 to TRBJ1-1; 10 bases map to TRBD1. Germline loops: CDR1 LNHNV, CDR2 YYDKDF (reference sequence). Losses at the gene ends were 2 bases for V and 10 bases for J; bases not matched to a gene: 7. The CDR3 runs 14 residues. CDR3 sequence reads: CATSRMGTGDGAFF. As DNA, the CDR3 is TGTGCCACCAGCAGAATGGGGACAGGGGACGGAGCTTTCTTT.

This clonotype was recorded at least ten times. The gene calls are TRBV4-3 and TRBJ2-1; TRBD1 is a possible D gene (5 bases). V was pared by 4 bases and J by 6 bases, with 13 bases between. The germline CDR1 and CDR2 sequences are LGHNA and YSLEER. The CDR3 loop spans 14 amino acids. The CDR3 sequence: CASSRGDRSNEQFF. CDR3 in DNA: TGCGCCAGCAGCCGAGGTGACAGATCCAATGAGCAGTTCTTC.

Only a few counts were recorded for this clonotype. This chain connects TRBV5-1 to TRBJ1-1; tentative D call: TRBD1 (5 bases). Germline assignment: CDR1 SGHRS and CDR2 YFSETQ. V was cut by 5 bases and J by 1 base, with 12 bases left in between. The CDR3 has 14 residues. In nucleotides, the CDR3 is TGCGCCAGCAGGGGGGTCACGGCGAACACTGAAGCTTTCTTT. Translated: CASRGVTANTEAFF. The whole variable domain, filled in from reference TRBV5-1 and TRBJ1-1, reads KAGVTQTPRYLIKTRGQQVTLSCSPISGHRSVSWYQQTPGQGLQFLFEYFSETQRNKGNFPGRFSGRQFSNSRSEMNVSTLELGDSALYLCASRGVTANTEAFFGQGTRLTVV.

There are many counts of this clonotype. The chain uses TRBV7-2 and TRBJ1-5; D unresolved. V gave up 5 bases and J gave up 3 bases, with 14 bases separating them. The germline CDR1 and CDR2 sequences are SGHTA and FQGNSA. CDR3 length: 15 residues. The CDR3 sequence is CASSLEIGFNQPQHF. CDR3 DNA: TGTGCCAGCAGCCTAGAGATCGGTTTCAATCAGCCCCAGCATTTT.

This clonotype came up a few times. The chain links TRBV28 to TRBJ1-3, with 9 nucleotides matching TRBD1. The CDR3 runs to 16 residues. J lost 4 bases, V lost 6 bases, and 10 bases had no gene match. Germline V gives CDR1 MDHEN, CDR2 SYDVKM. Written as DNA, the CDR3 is TGTGCCAGCAGGATACACAGGGGGCGAGTCGGAAACACCATATATTTT. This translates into CASRIHRGRVGNTIYF.

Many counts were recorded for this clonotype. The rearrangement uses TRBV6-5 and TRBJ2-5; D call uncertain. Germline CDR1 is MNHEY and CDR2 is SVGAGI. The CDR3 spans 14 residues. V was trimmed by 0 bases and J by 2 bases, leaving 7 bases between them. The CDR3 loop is CASSYSRLQETQYF. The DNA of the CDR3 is TGTGCCAGCAGTTACTCTCGACTTCAAGAGACCCAGTACTTC.

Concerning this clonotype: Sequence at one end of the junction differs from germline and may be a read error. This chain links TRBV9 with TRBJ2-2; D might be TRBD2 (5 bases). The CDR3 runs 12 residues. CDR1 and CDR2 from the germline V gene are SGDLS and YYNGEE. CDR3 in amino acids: CASSVVSGEPFF. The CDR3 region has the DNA TGTGCCAGCAGCGTAGTATCCGGGGAGCCGTTTTTT.

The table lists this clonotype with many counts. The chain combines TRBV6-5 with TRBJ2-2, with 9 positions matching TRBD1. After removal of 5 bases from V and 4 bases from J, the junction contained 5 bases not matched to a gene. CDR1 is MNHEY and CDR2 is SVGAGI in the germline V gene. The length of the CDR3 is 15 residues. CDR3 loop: CASSLGQGLTGELFF. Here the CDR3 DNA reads TGTGCCAGCAGTCTTGGACAGGGGCTCACCGGGGAGCTGTTTTTT.

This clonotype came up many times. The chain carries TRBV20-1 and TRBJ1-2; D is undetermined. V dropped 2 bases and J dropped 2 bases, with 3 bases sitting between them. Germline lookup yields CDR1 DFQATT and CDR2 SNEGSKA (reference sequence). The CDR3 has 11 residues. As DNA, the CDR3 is TGCAGTGCTAGACAAAACTATGGCTACACCTTC. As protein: CSARQNYGYTF.

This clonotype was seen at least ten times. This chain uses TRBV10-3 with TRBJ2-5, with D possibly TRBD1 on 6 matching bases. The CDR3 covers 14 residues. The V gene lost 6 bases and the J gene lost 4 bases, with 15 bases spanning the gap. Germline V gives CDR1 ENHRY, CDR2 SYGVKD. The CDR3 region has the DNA TGTGCCATCAGAGGCCGGGACACCTTAGAGACCCAGTACTTC. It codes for CAIRGRDTLETQYF.

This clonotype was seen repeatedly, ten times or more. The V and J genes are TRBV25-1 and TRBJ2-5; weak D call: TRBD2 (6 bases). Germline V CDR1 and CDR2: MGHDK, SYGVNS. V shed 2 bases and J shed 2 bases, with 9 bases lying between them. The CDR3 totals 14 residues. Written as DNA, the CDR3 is TGTGCCAGCAGTGAACGGGAGAGTCAAGAGACCCAGTACTTC. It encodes CASSERESQETQYF.

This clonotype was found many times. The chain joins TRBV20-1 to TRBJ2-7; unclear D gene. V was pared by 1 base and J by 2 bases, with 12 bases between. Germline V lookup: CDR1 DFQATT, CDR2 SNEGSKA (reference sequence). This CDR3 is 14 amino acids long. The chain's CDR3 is CSARVSGAPYEQYF. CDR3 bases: TGCAGTGCTAGAGTGTCAGGAGCCCCCTACGAGCAGTACTTC.

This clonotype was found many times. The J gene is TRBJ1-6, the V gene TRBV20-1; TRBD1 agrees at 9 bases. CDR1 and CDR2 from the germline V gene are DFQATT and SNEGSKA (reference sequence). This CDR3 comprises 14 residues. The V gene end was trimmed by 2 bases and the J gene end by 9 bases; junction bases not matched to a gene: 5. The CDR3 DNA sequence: TGCAGTGCTAGAAACAGGGGGCGGGGTTCACCCCTCCACTTT. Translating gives CSARNRGRGSPLHF.

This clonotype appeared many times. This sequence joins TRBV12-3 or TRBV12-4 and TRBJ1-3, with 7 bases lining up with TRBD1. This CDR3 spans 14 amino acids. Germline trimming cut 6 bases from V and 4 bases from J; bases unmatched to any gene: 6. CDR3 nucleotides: TGTGCCAGCAGCGCGACAGGGAAAGGAAACACCATATATTTT. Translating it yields CASSATGKGNTIYF.

CDR3 DNA: TGTGCCAGCAGCTCGACAGGGTTGGGGTCACCCCTCCACTTT. This sequence encodes CASSSTGLGSPLHF. The chain has TRBV7-9 and TRBJ1-6, with 7 bases aligning to TRBD1. The CDR3 contains 14 residues. V was clipped by 4 bases and J by 10 bases; unmatched bases: 7. Germline CDR1 SEHNR, CDR2 FQNEAQ (reference sequence).

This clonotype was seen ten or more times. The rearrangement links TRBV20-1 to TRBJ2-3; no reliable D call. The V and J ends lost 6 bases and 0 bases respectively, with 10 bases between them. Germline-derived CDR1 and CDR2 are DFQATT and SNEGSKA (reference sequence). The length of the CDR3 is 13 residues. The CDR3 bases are TGCAGTGCCCCCCTTCTAAGCACAGATACGCAGTATTTT. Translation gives CSAPLLSTDTQYF.

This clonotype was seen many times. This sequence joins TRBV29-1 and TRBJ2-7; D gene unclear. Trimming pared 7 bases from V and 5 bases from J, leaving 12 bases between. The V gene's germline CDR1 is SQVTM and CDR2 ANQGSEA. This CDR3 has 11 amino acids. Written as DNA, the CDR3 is TGCAGCGCTATGGTCGTGGACGAGCAGTACTTC. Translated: CSAMVVDEQYF.

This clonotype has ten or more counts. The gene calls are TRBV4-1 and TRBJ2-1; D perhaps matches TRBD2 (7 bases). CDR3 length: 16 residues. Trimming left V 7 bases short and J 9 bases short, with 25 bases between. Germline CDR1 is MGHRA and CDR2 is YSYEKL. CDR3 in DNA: TGCGCCAGCACTAGTCGGCTTAGGAGGGGGGGAGGTGAGCAGTTCTTC. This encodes CASTSRLRRGGGEQFF.

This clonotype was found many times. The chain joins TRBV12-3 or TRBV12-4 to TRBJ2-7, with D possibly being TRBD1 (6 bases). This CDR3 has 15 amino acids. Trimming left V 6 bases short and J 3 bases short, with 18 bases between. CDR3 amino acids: CASSLGAGEFYEQYF. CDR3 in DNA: TGTGCCAGCAGCCTAGGGGCAGGGGAGTTCTACGAGCAGTACTTC.

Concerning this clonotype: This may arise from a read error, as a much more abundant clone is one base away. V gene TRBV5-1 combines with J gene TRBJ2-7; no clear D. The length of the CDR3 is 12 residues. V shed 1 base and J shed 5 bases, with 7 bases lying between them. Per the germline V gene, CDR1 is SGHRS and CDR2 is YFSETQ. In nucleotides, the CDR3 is TGCGCCAGCAGCTTGTCGCGGAACGAGCAGTACTTC. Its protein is CASSLSRNEQYF.

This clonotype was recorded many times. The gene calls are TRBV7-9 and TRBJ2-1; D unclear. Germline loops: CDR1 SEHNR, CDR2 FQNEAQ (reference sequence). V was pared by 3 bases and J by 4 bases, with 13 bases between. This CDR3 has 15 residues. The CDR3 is CASSFAARVYNEQFF. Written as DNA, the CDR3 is TGTGCCAGCAGCTTCGCGGCTAGGGTATACAATGAGCAGTTCTTC.

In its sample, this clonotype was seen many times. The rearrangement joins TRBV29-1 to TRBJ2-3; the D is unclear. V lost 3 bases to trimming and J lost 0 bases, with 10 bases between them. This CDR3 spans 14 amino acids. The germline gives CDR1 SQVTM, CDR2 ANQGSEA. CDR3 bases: TGCAGCGTTGATCAGCTTTCCAGCACAGATACGCAGTATTTT. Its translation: CSVDQLSSTDTQYF.

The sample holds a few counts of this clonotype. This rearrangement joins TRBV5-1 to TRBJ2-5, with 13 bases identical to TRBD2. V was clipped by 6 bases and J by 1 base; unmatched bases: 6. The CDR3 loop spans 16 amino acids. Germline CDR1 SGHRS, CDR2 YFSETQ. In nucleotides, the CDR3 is TGCGCCAGCATCCGGACTAGCGGGAGCCTCCAAGAGACCCAGTACTTC. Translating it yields CASIRTSGSLQETQYF.

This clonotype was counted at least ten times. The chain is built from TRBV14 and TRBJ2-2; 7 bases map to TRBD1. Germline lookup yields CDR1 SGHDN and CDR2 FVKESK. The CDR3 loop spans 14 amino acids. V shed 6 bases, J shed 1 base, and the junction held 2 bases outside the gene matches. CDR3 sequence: CASRRTGNTGELFF. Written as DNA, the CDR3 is TGTGCCAGCAGGAGGACAGGGAACACCGGGGAGCTGTTTTTT.